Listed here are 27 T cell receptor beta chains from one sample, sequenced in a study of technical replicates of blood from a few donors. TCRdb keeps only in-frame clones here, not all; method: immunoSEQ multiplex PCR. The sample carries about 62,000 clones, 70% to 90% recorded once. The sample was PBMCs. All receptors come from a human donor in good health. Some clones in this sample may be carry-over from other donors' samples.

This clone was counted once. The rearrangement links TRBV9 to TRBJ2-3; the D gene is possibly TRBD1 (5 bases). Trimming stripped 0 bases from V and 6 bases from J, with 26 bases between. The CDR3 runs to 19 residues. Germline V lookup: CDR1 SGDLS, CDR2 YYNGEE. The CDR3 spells CASSVGVQGRTKAMDTQYF. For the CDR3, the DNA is TGTGCCAGCAGCGTAGGGGTGCAGGGCAGAACCAAGGCAATGGATACGCAGTATTTT.

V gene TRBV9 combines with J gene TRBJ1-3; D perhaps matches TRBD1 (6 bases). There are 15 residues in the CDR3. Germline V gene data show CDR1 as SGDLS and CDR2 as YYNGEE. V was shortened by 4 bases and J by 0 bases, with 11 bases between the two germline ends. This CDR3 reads CASSPWDTSGNTIYF. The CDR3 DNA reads TGTGCCAGCAGCCCCTGGGACACCTCTGGAAACACCATATATTTT.

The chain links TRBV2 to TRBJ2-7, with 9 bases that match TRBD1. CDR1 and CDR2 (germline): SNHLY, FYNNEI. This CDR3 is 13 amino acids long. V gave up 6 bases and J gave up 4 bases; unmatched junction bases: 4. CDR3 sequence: CASRAGTGYEQYF. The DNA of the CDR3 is TGTGCCAGCAGGGCCGGGACAGGGTACGAGCAGTACTTC. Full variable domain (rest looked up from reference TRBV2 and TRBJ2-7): EPEVTQTPSHQVTQMGQEVILRCVPISNHLYFYWYRQILGQKVEFLVSFYNNEISEKSEIFDDQFSVERPDGSNFTLKIRSTKLEDSAMYFCASRAGTGYEQYFGPGTRLTVT.

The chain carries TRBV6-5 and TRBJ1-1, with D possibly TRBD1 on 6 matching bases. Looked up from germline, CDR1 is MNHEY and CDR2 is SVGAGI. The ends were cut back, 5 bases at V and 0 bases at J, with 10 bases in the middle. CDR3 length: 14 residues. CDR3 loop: CASSPRGLNTEAFF. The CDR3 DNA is TGTGCCAGCAGTCCCAGGGGATTGAACACTGAAGCTTTCTTT.

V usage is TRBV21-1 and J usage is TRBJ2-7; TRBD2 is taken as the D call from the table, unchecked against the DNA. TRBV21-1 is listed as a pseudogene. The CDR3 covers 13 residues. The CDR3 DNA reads TGTGCCAGCAGCAAACTGGAGCGCTACGAGCAGTACTTC. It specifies CASSKLERYEQYF.

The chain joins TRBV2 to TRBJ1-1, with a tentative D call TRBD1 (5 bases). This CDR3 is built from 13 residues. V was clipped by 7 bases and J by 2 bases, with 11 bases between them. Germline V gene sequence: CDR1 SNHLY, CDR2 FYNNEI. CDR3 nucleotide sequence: TGTGCCAGCATCAGACAGCTCAACACTGAAGCTTTCTTT. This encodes CASIRQLNTEAFF.

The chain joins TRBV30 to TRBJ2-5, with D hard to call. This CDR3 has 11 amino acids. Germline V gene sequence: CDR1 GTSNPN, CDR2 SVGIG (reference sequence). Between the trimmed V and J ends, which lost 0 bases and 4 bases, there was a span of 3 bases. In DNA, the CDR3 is TGTGCCTGGAGTGTCGGAGAGACCCAGTACTTC. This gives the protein CAWSVGETQYF.

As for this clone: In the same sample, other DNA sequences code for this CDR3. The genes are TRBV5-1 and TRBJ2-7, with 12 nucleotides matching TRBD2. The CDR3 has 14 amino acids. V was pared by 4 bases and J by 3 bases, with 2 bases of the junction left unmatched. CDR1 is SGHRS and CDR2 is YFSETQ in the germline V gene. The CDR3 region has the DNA TGCGCCAGCAGCCCGACTAGCGGGAGCTACGAGCAGTACTTC. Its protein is CASSPTSGSYEQYF.

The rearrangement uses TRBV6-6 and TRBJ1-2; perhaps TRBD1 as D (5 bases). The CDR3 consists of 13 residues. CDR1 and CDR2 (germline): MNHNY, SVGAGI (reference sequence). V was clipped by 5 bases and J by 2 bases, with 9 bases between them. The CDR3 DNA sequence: TGTGCCAGCAGTAGGGAGGGGAACTATGGCTACACCTTC. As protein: CASSREGNYGYTF.

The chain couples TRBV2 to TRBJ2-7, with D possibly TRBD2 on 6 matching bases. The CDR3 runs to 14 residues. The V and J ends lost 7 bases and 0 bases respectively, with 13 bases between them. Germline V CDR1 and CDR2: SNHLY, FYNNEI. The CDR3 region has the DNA TGTGCCAGCACCCCGGACTATTACTCCTACGAGCAGTACTTC. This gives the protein CASTPDYYSYEQYF.

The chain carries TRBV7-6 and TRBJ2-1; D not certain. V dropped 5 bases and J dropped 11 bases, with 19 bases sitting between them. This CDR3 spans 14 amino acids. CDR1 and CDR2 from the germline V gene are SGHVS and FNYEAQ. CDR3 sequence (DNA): TGTGCCAGCAGCCGCCTTCTCGGTATCGAAAAGCAGTTCTTC. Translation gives CASSRLLGIEKQFF.

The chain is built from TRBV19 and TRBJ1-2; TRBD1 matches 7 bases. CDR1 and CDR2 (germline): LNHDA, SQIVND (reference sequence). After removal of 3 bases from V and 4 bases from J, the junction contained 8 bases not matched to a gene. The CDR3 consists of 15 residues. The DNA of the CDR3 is TGTGCCAGTAGTATTCTGGGACAGCTTATCTATGGCTACACCTTC. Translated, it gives CASSILGQLIYGYTF. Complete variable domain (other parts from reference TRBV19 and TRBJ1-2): DGGITQSPKYLFRKEGQNVTLSCEQNLNHDAMYWYRQDPGQGLRLIYYSQIVNDFQKGDIAEGYSVSREKKESFPLTVTSAQKNPTAFYLCASSILGQLIYGYTFGSGTRLTVV.

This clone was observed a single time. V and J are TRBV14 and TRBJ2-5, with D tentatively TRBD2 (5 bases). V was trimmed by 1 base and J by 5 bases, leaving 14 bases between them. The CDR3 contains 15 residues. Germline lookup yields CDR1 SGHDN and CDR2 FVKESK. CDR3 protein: CASSQVRGLEETQYF. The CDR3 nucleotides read TGTGCCAGCAGCCAAGTCCGGGGTTTAGAGGAGACCCAGTACTTC.

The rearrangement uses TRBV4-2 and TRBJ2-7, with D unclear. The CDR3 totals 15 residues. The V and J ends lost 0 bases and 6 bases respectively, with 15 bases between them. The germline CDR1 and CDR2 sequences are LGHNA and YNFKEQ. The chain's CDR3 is CASSQEIARPFEQYF. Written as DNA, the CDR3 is TGTGCCAGCAGCCAAGAAATAGCCCGGCCCTTCGAGCAGTACTTC.

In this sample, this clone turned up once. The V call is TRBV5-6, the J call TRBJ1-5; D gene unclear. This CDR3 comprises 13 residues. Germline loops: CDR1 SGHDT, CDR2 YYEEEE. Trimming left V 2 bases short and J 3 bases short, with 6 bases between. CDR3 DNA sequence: TGTGCCAGCAGCTTAACAGTCAATCAGCCCCAGCATTTT. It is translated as CASSLTVNQPQHF. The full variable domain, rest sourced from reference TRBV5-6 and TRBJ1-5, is DAGVTQSPTHLIKTRGQQVTLRCSPKSGHDTVSWYQQALGQGPQFIFQYYEEEERQRGNFPDRFSGHQFPNYSSELNVNALLLGDSALYLCASSLTVNQPQHFGDGTRLSIL.

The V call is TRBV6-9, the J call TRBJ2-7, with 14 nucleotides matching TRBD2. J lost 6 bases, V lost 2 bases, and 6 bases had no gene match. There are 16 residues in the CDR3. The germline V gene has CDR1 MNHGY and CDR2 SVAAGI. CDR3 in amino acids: CASSYRLAGGPCEQYF. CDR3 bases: TGTGCCAGCAGTTATCGACTAGCGGGAGGGCCTTGCGAGCAGTACTTC.

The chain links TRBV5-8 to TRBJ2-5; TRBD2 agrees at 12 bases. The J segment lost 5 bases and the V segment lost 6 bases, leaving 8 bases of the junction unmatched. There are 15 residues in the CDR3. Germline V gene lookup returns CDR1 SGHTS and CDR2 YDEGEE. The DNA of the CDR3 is TGTGCCAGCACTCTAGCGGGAGGGCCGGGGGAGACCCAGTACTTC. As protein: CASTLAGGPGETQYF. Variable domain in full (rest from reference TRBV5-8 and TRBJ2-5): EAGVTQSPTHLIKTRGQQATLRCSPISGHTSVYWYQQALGLGLQFLLWYDEGEERNRGNFPPRFSGRQFPNYSSELNVNALELEDSALYLCASTLAGGPGETQYFGPGTRLLVL.

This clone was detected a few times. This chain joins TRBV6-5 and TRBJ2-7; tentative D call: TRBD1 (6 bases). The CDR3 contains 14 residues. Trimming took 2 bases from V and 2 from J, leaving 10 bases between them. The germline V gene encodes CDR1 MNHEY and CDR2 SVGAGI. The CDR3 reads CASSYGRTAYEQYF. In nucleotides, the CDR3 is TGTGCCAGCAGTTACGGACGGACAGCCTACGAGCAGTACTTC.

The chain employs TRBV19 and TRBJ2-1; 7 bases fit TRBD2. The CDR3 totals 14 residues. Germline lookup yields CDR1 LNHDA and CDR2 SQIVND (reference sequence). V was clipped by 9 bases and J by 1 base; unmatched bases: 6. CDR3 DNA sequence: TGTGCCAGCCGACTAGCCGAATCCTACAATGAGCAGTTCTTC. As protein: CASRLAESYNEQFF. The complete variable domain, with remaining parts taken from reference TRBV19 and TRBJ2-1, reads DGGITQSPKYLFRKEGQNVTLSCEQNLNHDAMYWYRQDPGQGLRLIYYSQIVNDFQKGDIAEGYSVSREKKESFPLTVTSAQKNPTAFYLCASRLAESYNEQFFGPGTRLTVL.

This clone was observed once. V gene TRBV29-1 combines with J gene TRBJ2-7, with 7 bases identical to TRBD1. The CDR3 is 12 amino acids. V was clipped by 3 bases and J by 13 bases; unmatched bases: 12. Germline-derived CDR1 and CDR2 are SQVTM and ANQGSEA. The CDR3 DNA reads TGCAGCGTTGACGACCTTAGACAGGGCCAATACTTC. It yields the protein CSVDDLRQGQYF.

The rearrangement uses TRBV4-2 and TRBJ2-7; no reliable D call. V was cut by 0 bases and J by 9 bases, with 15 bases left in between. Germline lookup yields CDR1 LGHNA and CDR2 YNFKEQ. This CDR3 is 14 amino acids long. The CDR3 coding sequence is TGTGCCAGCAGCCAAGACCCCCTTAGCCGGTGGCAGTACTTC. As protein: CASSQDPLSRWQYF.

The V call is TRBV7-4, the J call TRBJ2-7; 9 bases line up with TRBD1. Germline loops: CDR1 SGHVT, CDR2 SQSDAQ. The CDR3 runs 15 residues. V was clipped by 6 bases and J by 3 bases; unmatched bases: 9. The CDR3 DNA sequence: TGTGCCAGCAGTCTACCGGGACAGGGACGCTACGAGCAGTACTTC. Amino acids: CASSLPGQGRYEQYF.

CDR3: CASSSFGAGGYTF. As DNA, the CDR3 is TGTGCCAGCAGCTCTTTTGGGGCCGGGGGCTACACCTTC. The rearrangement links TRBV7-2 to TRBJ1-2, with D possibly being TRBD1 (5 bases). The CDR3 runs 13 residues. V lost 4 bases and J 8 bases, leaving 14 bases between the germline ends. Germline CDR1 and CDR2: SGHTA and FQGNSA.

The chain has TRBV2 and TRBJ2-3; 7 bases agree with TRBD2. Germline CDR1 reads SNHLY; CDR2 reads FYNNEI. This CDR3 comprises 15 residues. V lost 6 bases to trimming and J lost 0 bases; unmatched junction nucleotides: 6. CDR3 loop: CASREHSGSTDTQYF. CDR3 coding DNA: TGTGCCAGCAGGGAGCATAGCGGGAGCACAGATACGCAGTATTTT.

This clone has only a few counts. The CDR3 DNA reads as TGCGCCAGCAGCTTGGAGTCTCGGCAGGCGCCTGAAGCTTTCTTT. It translates to CASSLESRQAPEAFF. The genes are TRBV5-1 and TRBJ1-1; D ambiguous. V lost 0 bases and J lost 6, with 15 bases in between. The CDR3 loop spans 15 amino acids. The germline V gene has CDR1 SGHRS and CDR2 YFSETQ.

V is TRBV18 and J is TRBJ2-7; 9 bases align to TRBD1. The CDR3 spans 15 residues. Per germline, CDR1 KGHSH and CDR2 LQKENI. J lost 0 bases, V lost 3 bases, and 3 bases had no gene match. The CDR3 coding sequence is TGTGCCAGCTCACCGGGACAGGGCCTCTCCTACGAGCAGTACTTC. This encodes CASSPGQGLSYEQYF.

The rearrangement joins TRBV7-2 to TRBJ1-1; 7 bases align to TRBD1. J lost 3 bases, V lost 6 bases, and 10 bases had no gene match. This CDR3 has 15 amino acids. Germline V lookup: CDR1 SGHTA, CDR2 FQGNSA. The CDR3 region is CASRQSRQGYTEAFF. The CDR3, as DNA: TGTGCCAGCAGACAGAGCCGACAGGGATACACTGAAGCTTTCTTT.